This T cell receptor (beta chain) was retrieved from a study of cytomegalovirus exposure and HLA in healthy donors. The CDR3 spans 11 residues. V lost 1 base and J 7 bases, leaving 5 bases between the germline ends. CDR1 is SEHNR and CDR2 is FQNEAQ in the germline V gene (reference sequence). PCR amplification relied on 60 Vbeta primers (plus 13 Jbeta primers). Assay: immunoSEQ multiplex PCR; the TCRdb copy retains only in-frame clones and omits some. The table lists roughly 190,000 clones, 81% of them singletons. The sample comprised PBMCs. This TCR was sampled from a man aged 45 to 65 in good health and CMV-seronegative. The chain has TRBV7-9 and TRBJ2-7, with D hard to call. CDR3 bases: TGTGCCAGCAGCTTAGTAACAGAGCAGTACTTC. Residues: CASSLVTEQYF.